This TCR beta chain comes out of a study of Ad26.COV2.S vaccination and SARS-CoV-2 variants. TCRdb's copy holds only in-frame clones and misses some; the assay was immunoSEQ multiplex PCR. The sample consists of about 350,000 clones, roughly 84% of them appearing once. The CDR3 loop spans 12 amino acids. V lost 2 bases and J lost 5, with 6 bases in between. CDR1 is MNHNS, CDR2 SASEGT, per germline. Documented treatment: about 20 received Ad26.COV2.S at low or high dose, single or two shots; about five received placebo; per-sample allocation not given. Sampling happened 63 days after the first vaccine or placebo injection.

The rearrangement uses TRBV6-1 and TRBJ1-1, with D hard to call. Here the sequenced sample was peripheral blood, taken in a trial of Ad26.COV2.S vaccine versus placebo. The receptor's source is a person aged 18-65 years who received the Ad26.COV2.S COVID-19 vaccine or a placebo. CDR3 in amino acids: CASSERRTEAFF. As DNA, the CDR3 is TGTGCCAGCAGTGAACGACGAACTGAAGCTTTCTTT.